This TCR beta chain stems from a study of T-cell memory formation after mild COVID-19. About the research overall: Clusters of TCRs were largely donor specific.

This clonotype has only a few counts. The antigen remains undetermined. TCRdb used MiXCR to reprocess the 5' RACE reads, holding one entry per CDR3 protein. The sample has some 210,000 distinct CDR3 sequences, 15% to 20% seen once; the top ten hold roughly 2.4%. Regarding the study as a whole: Cross-reactive memory appears to have joined, as suggested by some responding clones showing up in pre-infection memory. The study found contracting CD4+ clones mainly in CM and EM and contracting CD8+ clones in EMRA. While clones contracting from day 15 to 85 were balanced between CD4 and CD8, later expanders leaned CD4+.

Sequencing input: PBMCs or a T cell subset sorted from them (not recorded which). The sequence was obtained from an adult woman who had mild COVID-19 (a few samples of this study predate the infection). Cell type and time point are not known.

The CDR3 sequence: CASGDTATTTSYNEQFF. As DNA, the CDR3 is TGTGCCAGCGGGGATACTGCTACCACAACTAGCTACAATGAGCAGTTCTTC. The chain couples TRBV11-2 to TRBJ2-1, with D perhaps matching TRBD2 (5 bases). V lost 8 bases and J 3 bases, leaving 23 bases between the germline ends. The CDR3 spans 17 residues. Germline V CDR1 and CDR2: SGHAT, FQNNGV.